This T cell receptor (beta chain) was recovered during a study of low-dose radiotherapy and immunotherapy resistance in tumors. CDR3 length: 14 residues. The V gene's germline CDR1 is SNHLY and CDR2 FYNNEI. Trimming took off 3 bases at V and 4 bases at J, with 12 bases between the two ends. cDNA synthesis used a TRAV/TRBV-specific primer set for both chains. TCR amplification ran approximately 22 PCR cycles using constant-region and V-primer adapter primers. TCRdb re-analysed the reads in MiXCR, keeping a single row per CDR3 protein. The sample carries about 60,000 distinct CDR3 sequences, about 23% recorded once. As for time point: before trial treatment.

This chain connects TRBV2 to TRBJ1-2, with D uncertain. Sequencing was performed on PBMCs, taken before treatment. The source of this sequence is a male donor with prostate cancer. The CDR3 DNA reads TGTGCCAGCAGTGATTATACAGCGACCTATGGCTACACCTTC. Protein product: CASSDYTATYGYTF.